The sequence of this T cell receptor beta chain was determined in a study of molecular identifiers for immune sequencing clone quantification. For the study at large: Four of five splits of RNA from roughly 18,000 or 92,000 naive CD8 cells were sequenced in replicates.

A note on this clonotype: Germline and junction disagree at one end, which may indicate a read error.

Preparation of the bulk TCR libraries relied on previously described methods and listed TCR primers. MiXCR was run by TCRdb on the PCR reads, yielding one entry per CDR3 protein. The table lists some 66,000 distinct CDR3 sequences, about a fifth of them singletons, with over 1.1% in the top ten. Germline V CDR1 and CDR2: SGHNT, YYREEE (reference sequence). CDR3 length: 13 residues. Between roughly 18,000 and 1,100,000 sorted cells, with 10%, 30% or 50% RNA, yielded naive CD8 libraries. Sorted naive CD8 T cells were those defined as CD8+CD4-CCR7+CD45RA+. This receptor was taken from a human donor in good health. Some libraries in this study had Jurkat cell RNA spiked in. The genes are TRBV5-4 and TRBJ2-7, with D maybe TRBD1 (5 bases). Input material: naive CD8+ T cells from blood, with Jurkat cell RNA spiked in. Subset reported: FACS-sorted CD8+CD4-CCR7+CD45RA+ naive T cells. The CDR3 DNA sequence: TGTGCCGGCAGGTCCGACAGCTCCTACGAGCAGTACTTC. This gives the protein CAGRSDSSYEQYF.